The 10 T cell receptor beta chains given below trace back to one sample, sequenced in a study of blood T cells in healthy people across ages (dated by TCRdb to the mid-2010s). Libraries were constructed by 5' RACE. Sequencing instrument: Illumina HiSeq 2500. A second PCR of about 7 to 12 cycles was run with a J-beta primer mix and a sample-barcoded 5' primer. Using fastp at Q25 and MiXCR, TCRdb reprocessed the public reads and kept productive beta chains. CDR3 protein sequences are deduplicated, and each keeps its most common genes and DNA. For this sample there are some 1.4 million distinct CDR3 sequences; 42% appear just once. Roughly 8.2% of the sample rests with the top ten. Material: blood. These receptors all come from a young woman in good health.

The chain uses TRBV7-9 and TRBJ2-2; D may be TRBD1 or TRBD2 (5 bases each). Per the germline V gene, CDR1 is SEHNR and CDR2 is FQNEAQ (reference sequence). The CDR3 is 15 residues long. V was clipped by 5 bases and J by 5 bases, with 15 bases between them. CDR3 sequence reads: CASSRVGDGTGELFF. CDR3 DNA: TGTGCCAGCAGCCGCGTGGGGGATGGGACCGGGGAGCTGTTTTTT.

The chain's CDR3 is CASSMGGGASSYEQYF. The CDR3 DNA reads TGTGCCAGCAGCATGGGTGGGGGGGCAAGCTCCTACGAGCAGTACTTC. The chain has TRBV27 and TRBJ2-7, with D possibly matching TRBD2 (7 bases). The CDR3 runs to 16 residues. Trimming stripped 6 bases from V and 0 bases from J, with 18 bases between. Germline CDR1 and CDR2: MNHEY and SMNVEV (reference sequence).

The chain couples TRBV2 to TRBJ1-3; possible D gene TRBD1, 6 bases. CDR3 length equals 15 residues. Germline CDR1 SNHLY, CDR2 FYNNEI. V lost 8 bases to trimming and J lost 0 bases, with 14 bases between them. The CDR3 nucleotides are TGTGCCAGCGGAAGGGGGGTTCTCTCTGGAAACACCATATATTTT. It encodes CASGRGVLSGNTIYF.

This clonotype was recorded once. One junction end disagrees with the germline gene, perhaps due to a read error. The rearrangement joins TRBV9 to TRBJ1-2; 9 bases fit TRBD1. The CDR3 extends over 15 amino acids. Germline V lookup: CDR1 SGDLS, CDR2 YYNGEE. The CDR3 spells CAGSVPQGAHYGYTF. The DNA of the CDR3 is TGTGCCGGCAGCGTACCACAGGGGGCACACTATGGCTACACCTTC.

This clonotype was seen a few times. This chain connects TRBV2 to TRBJ2-1; 8 positions agree with TRBD1. The CDR3 spans 10 residues. The J segment lost 12 bases and the V segment lost 8 bases, leaving 3 bases of the junction unmatched. Germline CDR1 and CDR2: SNHLY and FYNNEI. CDR3 loop: CASQGAGQFF. CDR3 coding DNA: TGTGCCAGCCAGGGGGCAGGGCAGTTCTTC.

CDR3 sequence (DNA): TGTGCCAGCAGCGTAGAAGGAGGGGTTTTGGGCAATCAGCCCCAGCATTTT. This translates into CASSVEGGVLGNQPQHF. This chain uses TRBV9 with TRBJ1-5; D is possibly TRBD1 (5 bases). V lost 0 bases and J 2 bases, leaving 15 bases between the germline ends. The germline gives CDR1 SGDLS, CDR2 YYNGEE. CDR3 length equals 17 residues.

The genes are TRBV9 and TRBJ2-5; 7 nucleotides align to TRBD2. The CDR3 is 17 residues long. CDR1 SGDLS and CDR2 YYNGEE come from the germline V gene. J lost 4 bases, V lost 3 bases, and 15 bases had no gene match. The CDR3 sequence: CASSAAFGAGVRETQYF. DNA for the CDR3: TGTGCCAGCAGCGCAGCTTTCGGGGCGGGGGTTCGAGAGACCCAGTACTTC.

The CDR3 reads CASSKLRGPSNQPQHF. The CDR3 nucleotides read TGTGCCAGCAGTAAACTCAGGGGCCCAAGCAATCAGCCCCAGCATTTT. This rearrangement joins TRBV6-5 to TRBJ1-5; tentatively, D is TRBD1 (6 bases). Trimming pared 5 bases from V and 1 base from J, leaving 15 bases between. Germline V gene data show CDR1 as MNHEY and CDR2 as SVGAGI. This CDR3 comprises 16 residues.

This chain uses TRBV3-1 with TRBJ1-1; D may be TRBD1 (5 bases). This CDR3 has 16 residues. Trimming took 2 bases from V and 0 from J, leaving 13 bases between them. Germline lookup yields CDR1 LGHDT and CDR2 YNNKEL (reference sequence). The CDR3 loop is CASSQLHPGLNTEAFF. The DNA for the CDR3 is TGTGCCAGCAGCCAATTACATCCAGGGTTGAACACTGAAGCTTTCTTT.

The genes are TRBV14 and TRBJ2-3; 7 bases line up with TRBD1. V was pared by 0 bases and J by 3 bases, with 6 bases of the junction left unmatched. CDR1 SGHDN and CDR2 FVKESK come from the germline V gene. The CDR3 totals 16 residues. The CDR3 DNA is TGTGCCAGCAGCCAAGAGAGGACAGGTGGGACAGATACGCAGTATTTT. Its translation: CASSQERTGGTDTQYF.